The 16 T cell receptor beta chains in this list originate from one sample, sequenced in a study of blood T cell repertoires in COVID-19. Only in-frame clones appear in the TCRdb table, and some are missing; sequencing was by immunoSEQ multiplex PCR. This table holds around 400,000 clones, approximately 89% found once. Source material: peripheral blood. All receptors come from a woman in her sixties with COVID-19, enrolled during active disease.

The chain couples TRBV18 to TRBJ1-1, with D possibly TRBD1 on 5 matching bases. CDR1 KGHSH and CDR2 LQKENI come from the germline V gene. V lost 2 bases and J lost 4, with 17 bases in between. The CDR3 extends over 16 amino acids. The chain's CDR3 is CASSPSPMGGVTEAFF. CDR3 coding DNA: TGTGCCAGCTCACCAAGCCCGATGGGGGGGGTCACTGAAGCTTTCTTT.

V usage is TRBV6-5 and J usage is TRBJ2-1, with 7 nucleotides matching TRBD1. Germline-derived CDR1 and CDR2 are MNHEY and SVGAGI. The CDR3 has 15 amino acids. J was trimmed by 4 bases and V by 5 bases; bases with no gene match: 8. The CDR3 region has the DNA TGTGCCAGCAGTCGTTTGGGACAGCTATACAATGAGCAGTTCTTC. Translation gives CASSRLGQLYNEQFF.

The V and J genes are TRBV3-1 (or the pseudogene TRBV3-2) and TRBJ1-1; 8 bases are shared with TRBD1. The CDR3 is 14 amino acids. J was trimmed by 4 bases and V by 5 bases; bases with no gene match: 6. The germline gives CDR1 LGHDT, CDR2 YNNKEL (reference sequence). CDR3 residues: CASSSNRGFTEAFF. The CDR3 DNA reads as TGTGCCAGCAGCTCGAACAGGGGGTTCACTGAAGCTTTCTTT.

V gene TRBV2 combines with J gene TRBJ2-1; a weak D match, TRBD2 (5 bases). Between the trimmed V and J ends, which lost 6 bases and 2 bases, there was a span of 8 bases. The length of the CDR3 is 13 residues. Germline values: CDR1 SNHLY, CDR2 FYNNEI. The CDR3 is CASRIATYNEQFF. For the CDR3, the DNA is TGTGCCAGCAGGATAGCGACCTACAATGAGCAGTTCTTC.

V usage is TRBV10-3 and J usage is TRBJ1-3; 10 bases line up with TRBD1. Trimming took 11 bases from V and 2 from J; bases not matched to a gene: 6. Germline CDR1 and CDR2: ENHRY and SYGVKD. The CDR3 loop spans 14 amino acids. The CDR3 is CAAFDRGPGNTIYF. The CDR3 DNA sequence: TGTGCCGCATTCGACAGGGGGCCTGGAAACACCATATATTTT.

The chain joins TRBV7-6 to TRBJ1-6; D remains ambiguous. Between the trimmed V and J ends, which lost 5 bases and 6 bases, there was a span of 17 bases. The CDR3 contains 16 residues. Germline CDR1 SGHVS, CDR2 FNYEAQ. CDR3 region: CASSRKLEGGNSPLHF. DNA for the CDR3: TGTGCCAGCAGCCGGAAACTGGAGGGCGGTAATTCACCCCTCCACTTT.

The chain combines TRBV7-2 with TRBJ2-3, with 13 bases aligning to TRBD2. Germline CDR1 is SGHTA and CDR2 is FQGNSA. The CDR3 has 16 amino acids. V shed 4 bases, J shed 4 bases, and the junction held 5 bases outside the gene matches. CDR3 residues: CASSSGLAGVADTQYF. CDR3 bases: TGTGCCAGCAGCTCCGGACTAGCGGGGGTCGCAGATACGCAGTATTTT. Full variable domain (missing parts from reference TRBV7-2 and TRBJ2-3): GAGVSQSPSNKVTEKGKDVELRCDPISGHTALYWYRQSLGQGLEFLIYFQGNSAPDKSGLPSDRFSAERTGGSVSTLTIQRTQQEDSAVYLCASSSGLAGVADTQYFGPGTRLTVL.

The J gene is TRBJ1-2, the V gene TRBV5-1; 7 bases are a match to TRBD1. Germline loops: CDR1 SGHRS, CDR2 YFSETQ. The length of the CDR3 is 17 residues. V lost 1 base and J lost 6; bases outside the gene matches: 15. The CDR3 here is CASSLLLGPGGSHGYTF. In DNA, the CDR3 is TGCGCCAGCAGCTTGTTATTAGGGCCAGGGGGTTCCCATGGCTACACCTTC.

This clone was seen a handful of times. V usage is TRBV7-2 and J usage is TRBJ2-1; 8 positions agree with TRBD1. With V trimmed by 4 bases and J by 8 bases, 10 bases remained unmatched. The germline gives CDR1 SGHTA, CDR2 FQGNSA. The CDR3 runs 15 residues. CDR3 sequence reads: CASSYRQGKQYEQFF. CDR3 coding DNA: TGTGCCAGCAGCTACCGACAGGGGAAACAATATGAGCAGTTCTTC.

CDR3 amino acids: CASSQVEGDVHQPQHF. As DNA, the CDR3 is TGCGCCAGCAGCCAAGTTGAAGGAGACGTTCATCAGCCCCAGCATTTT. The rearrangement joins TRBV4-1 to TRBJ1-5; D is ambiguous. Per germline, CDR1 MGHRA and CDR2 YSYEKL. The CDR3 extends over 16 amino acids. V lost 1 base, J lost 5 bases, and 15 bases lay in between.

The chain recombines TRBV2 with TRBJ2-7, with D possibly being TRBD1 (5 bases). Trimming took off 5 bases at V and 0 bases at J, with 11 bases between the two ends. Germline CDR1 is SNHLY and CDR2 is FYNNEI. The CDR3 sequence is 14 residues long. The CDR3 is CASSFTGSSYEQYF. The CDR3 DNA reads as TGTGCCAGCAGTTTTACAGGAAGCTCCTACGAGCAGTACTTC.

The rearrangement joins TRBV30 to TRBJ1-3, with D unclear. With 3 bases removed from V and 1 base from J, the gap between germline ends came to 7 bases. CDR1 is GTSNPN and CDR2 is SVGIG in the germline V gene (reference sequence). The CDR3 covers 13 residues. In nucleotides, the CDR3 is TGTGCCTGGAGCCCCCAATCTGGAAACACCATATATTTT. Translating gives CAWSPQSGNTIYF.

In nucleotides, the CDR3 is TGCAGCGCCGGGGGACAGGCGAACACTGAAGCTTTCTTT. Translating gives CSAGGQANTEAFF. This chain links TRBV29-1 with TRBJ1-1; TRBD1 matches at 8 bases. J gave up 1 base and V 7 bases, and 5 bases lay outside the gene matches. This CDR3 region has 13 residues. Germline CDR1 and CDR2: SQVTM and ANQGSEA.

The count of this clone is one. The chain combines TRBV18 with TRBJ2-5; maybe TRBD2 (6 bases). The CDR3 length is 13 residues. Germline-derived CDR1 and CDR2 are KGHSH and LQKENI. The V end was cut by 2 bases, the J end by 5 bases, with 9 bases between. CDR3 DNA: TGTGCCAGCTCACCAGGTCTAGCGGAGACCCAGTACTTC. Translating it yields CASSPGLAETQYF.

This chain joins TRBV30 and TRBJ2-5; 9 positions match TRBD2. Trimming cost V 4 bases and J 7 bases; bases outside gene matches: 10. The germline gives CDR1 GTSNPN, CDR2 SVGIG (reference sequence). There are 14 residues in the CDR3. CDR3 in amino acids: CAWTGTSSYATQYF. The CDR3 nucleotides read TGTGCCTGGACCGGGACTAGCTCGTATGCGACCCAGTACTTC.

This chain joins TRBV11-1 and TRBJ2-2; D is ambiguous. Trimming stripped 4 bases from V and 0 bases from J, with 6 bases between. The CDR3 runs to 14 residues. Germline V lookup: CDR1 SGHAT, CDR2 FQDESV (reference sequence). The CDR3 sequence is CASSYRANTGELFF. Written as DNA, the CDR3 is TGTGCCAGCAGCTACCGGGCGAACACCGGGGAGCTGTTTTTT.